The rows below give T cell receptor beta chains drawn from one sample of a study of blood T cell repertoires in COVID-19. Profiled with immunoSEQ multiplex PCR; TCRdb holds only in-frame clones, not every one. The repertoire has around 250,000 clones, less than 90% of them found once; the top ten carry about 1.5%. The source material was peripheral blood. Receptors originate from a woman in her 40s who had recovered from COVID-19. The CDR3 runs from the conserved cysteine through the conserved F or W. The D gene is left open where the match is weak. Clone sizes are given selectively: once, few, many, or a class where the clone is expanded.

size	V	J	D	DNA	CDR3
NA	TRBV18	TRBJ1-3	TRBD1	TGTGCCAGCTCACCACCACGGGACAGCGGAAACACCATATATTTT	CASSPPRDSGNTIYF
NA	TRBV20-1	TRBJ2-5	NA	TGCAGTGCTAGTTCCCCTACGGGGGGCCTAGAGACCCAGTACTTC	CSASSPTGGLETQYF
NA	TRBV2	TRBJ2-7	NA	TGTGCCAGCAGTGATTGGACAGAGACCTACGAGCAGTACTTC	CASSDWTETYEQYF
NA	TRBV30	TRBJ1-2	NA	TGTGCCTGGCACAGATCAGTTGGCTACACCTTC	CAWHRSVGYTF
NA	TRBV30	TRBJ1-6	NA	TGTGCCTGGGAGAGCTCCTATAATTCACCCCTCCACTTT	CAWESSYNSPLHF
NA	TRBV12-3/TRBV12-4	TRBJ1-1	NA	TGTGCCAGCAGTCCGGAAGCGCGCACTGAAGCTTTCTTT	CASSPEARTEAFF
NA	TRBV7-9	TRBJ1-6	NA	TGTGCCAGCAGCTTGGCAAATTATAATTCACCCCTCCACTTT	CASSLANYNSPLHF
many	TRBV19	TRBJ2-5	TRBD1	TGTGCCAGTAGTGCTGGGACAGGGGGCGCGGAGACCCAGTACTTC	CASSAGTGGAETQYF
NA	TRBV3-1/TRBV3-2	TRBJ2-5	NA	TGTGCCAGCAGCCCTGGACAAAGAGAGACCCAGTACTTC	CASSPGQRETQYF
NA	TRBV12-5	TRBJ2-1	TRBD2	TGTGCTAGTGGTTTTCACCCTAGCGGGGGGGACCACAATGAGCAGTTCTTC	CASGFHPSGGDHNEQFF
NA	TRBV7-9	TRBJ1-4	NA	TGTGCCAGCAGCCTAGGCAGGGGTGCAACTAATGAAAAACTGTTTTTT	CASSLGRGATNEKLFF
once	TRBV21-1	TRBJ1-3	NA	TGTGCCAGCAGCAAAAAAATTGGGGAGTTCTCTGGAAACACCATATATTTT	CASSKKIGEFSGNTIYF
NA	TRBV30	TRBJ1-4	NA	TGTGCCTGGAGTAAAGTCAGGGCGAACGAAAAACTGTTTTTT	CAWSKVRANEKLFF
NA	TRBV18	TRBJ2-5	TRBD2	TGTGCCAGCTCACCAGTAGCGGGGAGACAAGAGACCCAGTACTTC	CASSPVAGRQETQYF
NA	TRBV5-4	TRBJ1-2	TRBD1	TGTGCCAGCAGCCCCGGACAGGGTTACTATGGCTACACCTTC	CASSPGQGYYGYTF
NA	TRBV27	TRBJ1-1	NA	TGTGCCAGCAAATACGGGATCTCTGAAGCTTTCTTT	CASKYGISEAFF
once	TRBV2	TRBJ1-1	NA	TGTGCCAGCAGAAACGCAGGGGAAGCTTTCTTT	CASRNAGEAFF
many	TRBV7-9	TRBJ2-2	TRBD1	TGTGCCAGCAGCTTAGTCACAGGGGTGAACACCGGGGAGCTGTTTTTT	CASSLVTGVNTGELFF
NA	TRBV6-5	TRBJ2-4	TRBD1	TGTGCCAGCAGTTACGGTCCGACAGGGGACAAAAACATTCAGTACTTC	CASSYGPTGDKNIQYF
NA	TRBV5-1	TRBJ1-1	NA	TGCGCCAGCACTGTAGAGTTGAACACTGAAGCTTTCTTT	CASTVELNTEAFF
NA	TRBV2	TRBJ1-6	TRBD1	TGTGCCAGCAGAGCCCCCCGGGACAGGGTTAGTTCACCCCTCCACTTT	CASRAPRDRVSSPLHF
once	TRBV28	TRBJ1-2	NA	TGTGCCAGCAGTCCTGGGGGCTCCGGCTACACCTTC	CASSPGGSGYTF
NA	TRBV11-2	TRBJ2-3	NA	TGTGCCAGCAGCCAACGGAGAAAAGATACGCAGTATTTT	CASSQRRKDTQYF
NA	TRBV7-2	TRBJ2-3	NA	TGTGCCAGCAGCTCGGGGGGTTGGCAGGGGCCGTTATTTTTT	CASSSGGWQGPLFF
NA	TRBV5-5	TRBJ1-6	NA	TGTGCCAGCAGCTCCCGTGATAATTCACCCCTCCACTTT	CASSSRDNSPLHF
once	TRBV7-2	TRBJ1-5	NA	TGTGCCAGCAGCTCTCAGGGGAGCAATCAGCCCCAGCATTTT	CASSSQGSNQPQHF
once	TRBV10-1	TRBJ2-1	TRBD2	TGCGCCAGCAGCTCCGGGACTATGTACAATGAGCAGTTCTTC	CASSSGTMYNEQFF
NA	TRBV7-2	TRBJ1-1	TRBD1	TGTGCCAGCAGGTACCCGGGACAGTTCTCAGTGGGCACTGAAGCTTTCTTT	CASRYPGQFSVGTEAFF
few	TRBV18	TRBJ1-3	NA	TGTGCCAGCTCACCAAGGGCAGGGCAAGGAAACACCATATATTTT	CASSPRAGQGNTIYF
NA	TRBV7-9	TRBJ1-2	TRBD1	TGTGCCAGCAGCCTCCTCGGGGACAGAGATGGCTACACCTTC	CASSLLGDRDGYTF
NA	TRBV7-9	TRBJ1-1	NA	TGTGCCAGCAGCTTAGCGAGCGTGAACACTGAAGCTTTCTTT	CASSLASVNTEAFF
NA	TRBV2	TRBJ2-3	TRBD2	TGTGCCAGCAAGGCAATAGCGGGATCATCAGATACGCAGTATTTT	CASKAIAGSSDTQYF
NA	TRBV14	TRBJ1-3	NA	TGTGCCAGCAGCACAGTGGGCCCCCGTCCCATATATTTT	CASSTVGPRPIYF
NA	TRBV29-1	TRBJ2-5	NA	TGCAGCGTTGAAGTGGGGGCACAAGAGACCCAGTACTTC	CSVEVGAQETQYF
NA	TRBV6-5	TRBJ1-1	NA	TGTGCCAGCAGATACGGGGGGGTCACTGAAGCTTTCTTT	CASRYGGVTEAFF
once	TRBV7-2	TRBJ2-2	TRBD1	TGTGCCAGCAGCTTAGATAGACACAGGGGAACCGGGGAGCTGTTTTTT	CASSLDRHRGTGELFF
NA	TRBV7-9	TRBJ1-1	TRBD1	TGTGCCAGCAGCATCGACAGGGCATACACTGAAGCTTTCTTT	CASSIDRAYTEAFF
once	TRBV5-5	TRBJ2-7	TRBD1	TGTGCCAGCAGCCCTGGACAGGGTATGGGCGAGCAGTACTTC	CASSPGQGMGEQYF
NA	TRBV30	TRBJ1-1	NA	TGTGCCTGGAGTGTTACCGGGGCTGAAGCTTTCTTT	CAWSVTGAEAFF
NA	TRBV3-1/TRBV3-2	TRBJ2-7	NA	TGTGCCAGCAGCCAAGGTGGAGTTTCCTACGAGCAGTACTTC	CASSQGGVSYEQYF
NA	TRBV7-9	TRBJ1-5	NA	TGTGCCAGCAGTCCGCCGGGACTGATTAATCAGCCCCAGCATTTT	CASSPPGLINQPQHF
NA	TRBV19	TRBJ1-1	NA	TGTGCCAGCTGTACCGGGACATCTGACACTGAAGCTTTCTTT	CASCTGTSDTEAFF
NA	TRBV27	TRBJ2-1	TRBD2	TGTGCCAGCAGTCCCCCAAAAGGACTAGCGGGGAACAATGAGCAGTTCTTC	CASSPPKGLAGNNEQFF
NA	TRBV12-3/TRBV12-4	TRBJ1-6	NA	TGTGCCAGCAGCTCCACAGGAGAATCACCCCTCCACTTT	CASSSTGESPLHF
NA	TRBV5-1	TRBJ1-3	TRBD1	TGCGCCAGCAGCCGGGACAGGGGGCCTGGAAACACCATATATTTT	CASSRDRGPGNTIYF
once	TRBV5-5	TRBJ1-1	NA	TGTGCCAGCAGCCAGGAGTTTGGACTAGAAGCTTTCTTT	CASSQEFGLEAFF
NA	TRBV5-1	TRBJ1-5	TRBD1	TGCGCTAGCGGAACAGGGGATAGCAATCAGCCCCAGCATTTT	CASGTGDSNQPQHF
NA	TRBV5-4	TRBJ2-3	TRBD1	TGTGCCAGCAGCCTCGGGACAGGGGGCACAGATACGCAGTATTTT	CASSLGTGGTDTQYF
NA	TRBV3-1/TRBV3-2	TRBJ1-5	NA	TGTGCCAGCAGCCGGGGGCCTCTCGGTAATCAGCCCCAGCATTTT	CASSRGPLGNQPQHF
NA	TRBV6-5	TRBJ1-2	NA	TGTGCCAGCAGAAAGACCCTGACGGGTCCGCTGGAAGGCACCTTC	CASRKTLTGPLEGTF
NA	TRBV9	TRBJ2-3	NA	TGTGCCAGCAGCGTAGGGGGGCCAGATACGCAGTATTTT	CASSVGGPDTQYF
NA	TRBV6-5	TRBJ1-6	TRBD1	TGTGCCAGCACCTTACCCCCAGGGGGTGATTCACCCCTCCACTTT	CASTLPPGGDSPLHF
NA	TRBV28	TRBJ2-7	TRBD1	TGTGCCAGCAGTTCCTCCGGACAGGGGATGAGCGAGCAGTACTTC	CASSSSGQGMSEQYF
NA	TRBV6-6	TRBJ1-4	NA	TGTGCCAGCAGTTACGGAACAGGAGCTAATGAAAAACTGTTTTTT	CASSYGTGANEKLFF
NA	TRBV7-8	TRBJ1-2	NA	TGTGCCAGCAGCTTCCCGGTTCACTATGGCTACACCTTC	CASSFPVHYGYTF